The 3 T cell receptor beta chains below were found in one sample sequenced in a study of spatial heterogeneity in lung cancer. The time point is: blood at routine non-recurrence follow-up after resection. TCRdb reprocessed the 5' RACE reads with MiXCR, giving one entry per CDR3 protein. Here the sample spans around 40,000 distinct CDR3 sequences, around 7.6% being singletons. This specimen consisted of PBMCs, obtained at follow-up. All receptors derive from a male donor with early-stage non-small cell lung cancer.

This clonotype was counted at least ten times. The gene calls are TRBV20-1 and TRBJ1-6, with 9 bases matching TRBD1. With 1 base clipped from V and 9 bases from J, the junction kept 10 bases outside the gene matches. This CDR3 is built from 16 residues. Looked up from germline, CDR1 is DFQATT and CDR2 is SNEGSKA (reference sequence). CDR3 sequence reads: CSARGWTGATISPLHF. CDR3 DNA sequence: TGCAGTGCTAGAGGTTGGACAGGGGCGACTATTTCACCCCTCCACTTT.

This clonotype was detected many times. The CDR3 DNA follows: TGTGCCAGCAGCTGGGGGGTACAAGGACAGGGAGCGAATTCACCCCTCCACTTT. It codes for CASSWGVQGQGANSPLHF. The chain uses TRBV7-9 and TRBJ1-6, with TRBD1 identical over 8 bases. V dropped 4 bases and J dropped 7; count of bases not matched to a gene: 15. The length of the CDR3 is 18 residues. CDR1 and CDR2 (germline): SEHNR, FQNEAQ (reference sequence).

This clonotype was seen repeatedly, ten times or more. This chain joins TRBV2 and TRBJ1-5; unclear D gene. From germline, CDR1 is SNHLY and CDR2 FYNNEI. V gave up 1 base and J gave up 0 bases, with 4 bases separating them. The CDR3 is made up of 14 amino acids. The CDR3 loop reads CASSEGNSNQPQHF. CDR3 bases: TGTGCCAGCAGTGAAGGAAATAGCAATCAGCCCCAGCATTTT.